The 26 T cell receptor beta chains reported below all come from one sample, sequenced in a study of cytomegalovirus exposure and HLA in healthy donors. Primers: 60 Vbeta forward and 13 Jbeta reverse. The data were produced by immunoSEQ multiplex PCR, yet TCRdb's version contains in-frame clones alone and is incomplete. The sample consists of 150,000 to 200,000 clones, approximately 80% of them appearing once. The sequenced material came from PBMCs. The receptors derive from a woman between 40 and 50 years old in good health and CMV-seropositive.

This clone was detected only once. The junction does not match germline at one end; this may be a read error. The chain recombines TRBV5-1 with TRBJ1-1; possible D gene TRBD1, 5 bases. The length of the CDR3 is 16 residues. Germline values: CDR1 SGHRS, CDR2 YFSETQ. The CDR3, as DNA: TGCGCCAGCAGCTTGCGACCCCAGGGAGAGGGGACTGAAGCTTTCTTC. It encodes CASSLRPQGEGTEAFF. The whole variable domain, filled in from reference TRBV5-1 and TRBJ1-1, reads KAGVTQTPRYLIKTRGQQVTLSCSPISGHRSVSWYQQTPGQGLQFLFEYFSETQRNKGNFPGRFSGRQFSNSRSEMNVSTLELGDSALYLCASSLRPQGEGTEAFFGQGTRLTVV.

The CDR3, as DNA: TGCGCCAGCAGCTTGGAAGGGGGTGAGCAGTTCTTC. This translates into CASSLEGGEQFF. The V call is TRBV5-1, the J call TRBJ2-1; perhaps TRBD1 as D (6 bases). CDR3 length: 12 amino acids. Germline V gene sequence: CDR1 SGHRS, CDR2 YFSETQ. Trimming cost V 0 bases and J 9 bases, with 7 bases left between them.

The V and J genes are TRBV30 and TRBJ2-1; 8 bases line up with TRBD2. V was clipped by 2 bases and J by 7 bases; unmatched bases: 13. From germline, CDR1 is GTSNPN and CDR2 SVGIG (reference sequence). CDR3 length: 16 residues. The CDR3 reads CAWSSGSGKRGNEQFF. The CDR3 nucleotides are TGTGCCTGGAGTAGTGGTAGCGGGAAACGAGGAAATGAGCAGTTCTTC.

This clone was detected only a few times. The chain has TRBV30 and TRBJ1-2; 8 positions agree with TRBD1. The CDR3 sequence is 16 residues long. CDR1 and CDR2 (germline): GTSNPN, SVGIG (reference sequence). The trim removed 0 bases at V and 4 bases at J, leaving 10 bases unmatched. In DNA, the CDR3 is TGTGCCTGGAGTGTGAGGGGTGCAGGGGGCTTCTATGGCTACACCTTC. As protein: CAWSVRGAGGFYGYTF.

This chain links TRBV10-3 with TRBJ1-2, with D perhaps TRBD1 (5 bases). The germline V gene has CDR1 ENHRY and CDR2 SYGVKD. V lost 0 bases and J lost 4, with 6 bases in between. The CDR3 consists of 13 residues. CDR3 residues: CAISESGGYGYTF. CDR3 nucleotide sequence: TGTGCCATCAGTGAGTCCGGGGGCTATGGCTACACCTTC.

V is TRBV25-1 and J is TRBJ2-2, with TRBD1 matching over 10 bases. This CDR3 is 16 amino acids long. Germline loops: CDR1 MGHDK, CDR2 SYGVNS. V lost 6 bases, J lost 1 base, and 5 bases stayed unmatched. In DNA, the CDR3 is TGTGCCAGCAGGCCCGGGGACAGGGGGAACACCGGGGAGCTGTTTTTT. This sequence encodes CASRPGDRGNTGELFF.

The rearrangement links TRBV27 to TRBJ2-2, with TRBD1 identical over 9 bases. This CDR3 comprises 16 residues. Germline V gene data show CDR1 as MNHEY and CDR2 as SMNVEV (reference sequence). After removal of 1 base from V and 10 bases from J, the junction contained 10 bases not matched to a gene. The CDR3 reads CASSLLATGGSSELFF. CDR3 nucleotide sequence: TGTGCCAGCAGTTTATTGGCGACAGGGGGTTCGTCGGAGCTGTTTTTT.

The CDR3 DNA reads TGTGCCAGCAGTGAGTCGACAGGGTTCGAAGATACGCAGTATTTT. Amino acid sequence: CASSESTGFEDTQYF. The chain uses TRBV2 and TRBJ2-3, with 7 bases that match TRBD1. The CDR3 consists of 15 residues. In germline, CDR1 is SNHLY, CDR2 FYNNEI. V shed 3 bases, J shed 5 bases, and the junction held 8 bases outside the gene matches.

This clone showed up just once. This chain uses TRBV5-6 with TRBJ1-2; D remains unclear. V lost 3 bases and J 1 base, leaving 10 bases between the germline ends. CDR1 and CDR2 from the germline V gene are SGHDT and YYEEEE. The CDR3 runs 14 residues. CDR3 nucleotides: TGTGCCAGCAGCTCCCACACGTATAACTATGGCTACACCTTC. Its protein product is CASSSHTYNYGYTF.

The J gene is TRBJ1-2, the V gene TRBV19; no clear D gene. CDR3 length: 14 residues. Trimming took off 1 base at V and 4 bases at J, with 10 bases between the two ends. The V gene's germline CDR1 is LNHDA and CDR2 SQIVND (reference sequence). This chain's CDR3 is CASSIVVAGYGYTF. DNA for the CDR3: TGTGCCAGTAGTATAGTGGTGGCAGGCTATGGCTACACCTTC.

CDR3 DNA sequence: TGCAGCGTTCAGCCTACACAGGCCAAGGGGTTTGAGTATTTT. This encodes CSVQPTQAKGFEYF. The rearrangement uses TRBV29-1 and TRBJ2-3; D possibly corresponds to TRBD1 (5 bases). V was shortened by 5 bases and J by 13 bases, with 25 bases between the two germline ends. Germline-derived CDR1 and CDR2 are SQVTM and ANQGSEA. The CDR3 extends over 14 amino acids.

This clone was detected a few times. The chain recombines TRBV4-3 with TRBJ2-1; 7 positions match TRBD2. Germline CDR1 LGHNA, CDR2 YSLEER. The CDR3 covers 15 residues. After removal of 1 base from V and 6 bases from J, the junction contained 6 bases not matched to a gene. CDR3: CASSQASGLSNEQFF. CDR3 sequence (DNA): TGCGCCAGCAGCCAAGCTAGCGGCCTCTCCAATGAGCAGTTCTTC.

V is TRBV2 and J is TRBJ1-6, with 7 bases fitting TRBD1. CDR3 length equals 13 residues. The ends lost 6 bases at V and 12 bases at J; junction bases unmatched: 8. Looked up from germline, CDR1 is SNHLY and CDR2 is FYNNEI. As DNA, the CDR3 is TGTGCCAGCAGGACTCAGGGGGTTGTACCCCTCCACTTT. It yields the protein CASRTQGVVPLHF.

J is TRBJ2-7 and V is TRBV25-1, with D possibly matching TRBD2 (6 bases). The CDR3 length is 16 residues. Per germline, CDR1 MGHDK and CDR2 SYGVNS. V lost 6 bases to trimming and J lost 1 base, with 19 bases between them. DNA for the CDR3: TGTGCCAGCAGAGGGTCTCACGGGAGCTCTTCCTACGAGCAGTACTTC. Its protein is CASRGSHGSSSYEQYF.

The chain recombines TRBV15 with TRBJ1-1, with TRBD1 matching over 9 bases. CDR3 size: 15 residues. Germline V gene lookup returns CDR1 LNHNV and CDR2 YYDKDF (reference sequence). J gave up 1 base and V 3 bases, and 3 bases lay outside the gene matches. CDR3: CATSSAGQGNTEAFF. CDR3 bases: TGTGCCACCAGCAGTGCGGGACAGGGGAACACTGAAGCTTTCTTT.

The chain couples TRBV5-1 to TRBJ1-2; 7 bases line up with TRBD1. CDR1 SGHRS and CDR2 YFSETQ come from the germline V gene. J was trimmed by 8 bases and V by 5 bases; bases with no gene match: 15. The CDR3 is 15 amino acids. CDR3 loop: CASSLGTASKGGYTF. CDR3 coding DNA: TGCGCCAGCAGTCTTGGGACAGCTTCCAAGGGGGGCTACACCTTC.

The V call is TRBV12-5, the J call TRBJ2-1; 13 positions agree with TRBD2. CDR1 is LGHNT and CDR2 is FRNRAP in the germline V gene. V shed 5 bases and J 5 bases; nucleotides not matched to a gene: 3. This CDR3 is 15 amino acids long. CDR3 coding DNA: TGTGCTAGTGGTGGAGGACTAGCGGGAGACAATGAGCAGTTCTTC. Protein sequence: CASGGGLAGDNEQFF.

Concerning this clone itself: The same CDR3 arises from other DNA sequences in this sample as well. As DNA, the CDR3 is TGTGCCAGCAGCCTTACACCGGGGGGCAATCAGCCCCAGCATTTT. Its translation: CASSLTPGGNQPQHF. This rearrangement joins TRBV7-2 to TRBJ1-5; TRBD1 might be the D (5 bases). This CDR3 has 15 amino acids. The germline V gene has CDR1 SGHTA and CDR2 FQGNSA. V was cut by 5 bases and J by 2 bases, with 13 bases left in between.

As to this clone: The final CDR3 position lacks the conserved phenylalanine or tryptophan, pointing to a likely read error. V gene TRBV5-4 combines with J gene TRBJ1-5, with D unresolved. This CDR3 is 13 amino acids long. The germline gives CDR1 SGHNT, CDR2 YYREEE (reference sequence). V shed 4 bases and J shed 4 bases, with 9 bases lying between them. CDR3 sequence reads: CASSPEGNQPQHL. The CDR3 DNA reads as TGTGCCAGCAGCCCCGAGGGAAATCAGCCCCAGCATCTT.

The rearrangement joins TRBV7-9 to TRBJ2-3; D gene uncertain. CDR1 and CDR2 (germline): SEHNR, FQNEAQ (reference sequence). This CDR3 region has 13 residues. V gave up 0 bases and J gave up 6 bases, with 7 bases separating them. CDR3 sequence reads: CASSLAGSDTQYF. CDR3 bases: TGTGCCAGCAGCTTAGCGGGCTCGGATACGCAGTATTTT.

The CDR3 DNA reads as TGTGCCAGTAGTATGGTGCGGGCTAGCAATCAGCCCCAGCATTTT. Its translation is CASSMVRASNQPQHF. This rearrangement joins TRBV19 to TRBJ1-5, with D hard to call. CDR1 is LNHDA and CDR2 is SQIVND in the germline V gene (reference sequence). V was trimmed by 3 bases and J by 0 bases, leaving 9 bases between them. This CDR3 comprises 15 residues.

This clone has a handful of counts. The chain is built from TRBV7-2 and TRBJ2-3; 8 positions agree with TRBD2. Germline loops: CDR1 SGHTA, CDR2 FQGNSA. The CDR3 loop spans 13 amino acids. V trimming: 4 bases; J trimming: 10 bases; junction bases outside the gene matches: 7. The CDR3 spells CASSSIQTSAQYF. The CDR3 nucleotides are TGTGCCAGCAGCTCGATACAGACTAGCGCGCAGTATTTT.

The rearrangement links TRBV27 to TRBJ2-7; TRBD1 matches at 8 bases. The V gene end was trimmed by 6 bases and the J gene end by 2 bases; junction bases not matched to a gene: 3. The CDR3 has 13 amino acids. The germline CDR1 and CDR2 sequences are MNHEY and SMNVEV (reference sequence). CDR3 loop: CASRRDRTYEQYF. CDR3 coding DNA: TGTGCCAGCAGGCGGGACAGGACCTACGAGCAGTACTTC.

Here the CDR3 DNA reads TGTGCCAGCAGCTTAAGGGGGAAGCAGTACTTC. This translates into CASSLRGKQYF. The rearrangement uses TRBV5-6 and TRBJ2-5; the D gene is possibly TRBD1 (6 bases). The V gene's germline CDR1 is SGHDT and CDR2 YYEEEE. CDR3 length: 11 residues. The V end was cut by 2 bases, the J end by 11 bases, with 10 bases between. Variable domain in full (rest from reference TRBV5-6 and TRBJ2-5): DAGVTQSPTHLIKTRGQQVTLRCSPKSGHDTVSWYQQALGQGPQFIFQYYEEEERQRGNFPDRFSGHQFPNYSSELNVNALLLGDSALYLCASSLRGKQYFGPGTRLLVL.

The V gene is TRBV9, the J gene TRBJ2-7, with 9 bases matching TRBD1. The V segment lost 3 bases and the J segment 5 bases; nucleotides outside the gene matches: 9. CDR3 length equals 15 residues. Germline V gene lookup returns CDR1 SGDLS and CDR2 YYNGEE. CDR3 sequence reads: CASSETGQGNHEQYF. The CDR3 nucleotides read TGTGCCAGCAGCGAAACGGGACAGGGTAACCACGAGCAGTACTTC.

The CDR3 sequence: CASSLGGQGKEQYF. The DNA of the CDR3 is TGTGCCAGCAGCTTGGGAGGACAGGGGAAAGAGCAGTACTTC. V is TRBV7-8 and J is TRBJ2-7, with 9 nucleotides matching TRBD1. V was clipped by 3 bases and J by 7 bases; unmatched bases: 7. The CDR3 loop spans 14 amino acids. The germline CDR1 and CDR2 sequences are SGHVS and FQNEAQ.